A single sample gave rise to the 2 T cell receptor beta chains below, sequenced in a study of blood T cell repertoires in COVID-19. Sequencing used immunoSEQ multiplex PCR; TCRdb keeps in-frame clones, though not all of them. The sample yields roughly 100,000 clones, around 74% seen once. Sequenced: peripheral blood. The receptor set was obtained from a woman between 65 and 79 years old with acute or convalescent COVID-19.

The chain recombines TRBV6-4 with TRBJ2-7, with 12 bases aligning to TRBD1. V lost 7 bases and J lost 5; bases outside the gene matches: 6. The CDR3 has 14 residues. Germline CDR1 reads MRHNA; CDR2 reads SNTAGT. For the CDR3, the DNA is TGTGCCAGCACCGGGGGGACAGGGGGCCACGAGCAGTACTTC. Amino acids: CASTGGTGGHEQYF.

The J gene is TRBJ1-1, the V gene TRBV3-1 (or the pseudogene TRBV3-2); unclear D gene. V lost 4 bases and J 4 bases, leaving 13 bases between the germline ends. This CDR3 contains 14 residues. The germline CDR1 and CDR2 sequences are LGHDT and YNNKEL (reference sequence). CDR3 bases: TGTGCCAGCAGCCGGGGAGGGCTCGGCACTGAAGCTTTCTTT. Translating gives CASSRGGLGTEAFF.